Reported below is one T cell receptor (beta chain). The data originate from a study of cytomegalovirus exposure and HLA in healthy donors. Trimming pared 3 bases from V and 4 bases from J, leaving 16 bases between. The CDR3 contains 15 residues. Germline V CDR1 and CDR2: SGHRS, YFSETQ. A multiplex PCR was run with 60 Vbeta primers and 13 Jbeta primers. Method: immunoSEQ multiplex PCR; TCRdb's copy keeps in-frame clones and lacks some. The repertoire holds 150,000 or so clones, with more than 60% as singletons. Material: PBMCs. The sequence was obtained from a young woman in good health and CMV-seronegative. This chain uses TRBV5-1 with TRBJ1-2; a weak D match, TRBD1 (6 bases). CDR3 sequence reads: CASSSGQTDVYGYTF. The CDR3 DNA follows: TGCGCCAGCAGCTCGGGACAAACTGACGTCTATGGCTACACCTTC.